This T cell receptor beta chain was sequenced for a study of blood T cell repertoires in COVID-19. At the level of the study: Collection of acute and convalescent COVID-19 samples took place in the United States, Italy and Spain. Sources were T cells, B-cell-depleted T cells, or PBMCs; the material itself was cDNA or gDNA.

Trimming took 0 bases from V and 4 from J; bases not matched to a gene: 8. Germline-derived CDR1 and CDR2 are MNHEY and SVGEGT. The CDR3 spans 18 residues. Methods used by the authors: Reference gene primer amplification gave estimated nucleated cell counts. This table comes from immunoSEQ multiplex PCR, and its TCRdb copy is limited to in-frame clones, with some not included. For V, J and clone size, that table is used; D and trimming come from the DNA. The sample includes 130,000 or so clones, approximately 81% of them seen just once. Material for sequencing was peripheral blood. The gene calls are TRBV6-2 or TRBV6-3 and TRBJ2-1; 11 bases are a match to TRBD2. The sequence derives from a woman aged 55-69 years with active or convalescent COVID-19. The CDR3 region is CASSYSLRASGGYNEQFF. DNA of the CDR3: TGTGCCAGCAGTTACTCGCTGAGGGCTAGCGGGGGGTACAATGAGCAGTTCTTC.